This T cell receptor (beta chain) was documented in a study of T cells in tumors after PD-1 blockade. Study-wide context: Patients had no prior checkpoint blockade, systemic immunosuppressants, or anti-cancer therapy within 4 weeks. Patients received pembrolizumab 200 mg every 3 weeks or cemiplimab 350 mg every 2 weeks.

This clone was seen more than once but under ten times. The CDR3 has 14 amino acids. Germline values: CDR1 MGHRA, CDR2 YSYEKL. V lost 2 bases, J lost 4 bases, and 4 bases stayed unmatched. The assay was immunoSEQ multiplex PCR, and TCRdb's table has in-frame clones only and misses some. Among more than 50,000 clones, approximately 74% were seen once, and the ten largest hold 4.7%. This clonotype originated in a human donor with basal cell carcinoma. The gene calls are TRBV4-1 and TRBJ1-2; 7 nucleotides match TRBD1. The source was PBMCs, collected after anti-PD-1 treatment. The CDR3 is CASSQSGGSYGYTF. The CDR3 DNA is TGCGCCAGCAGCCAATCAGGGGGTAGCTATGGCTACACCTTC.